This note documents a single TCR beta chain sequence. The antigen remains undetermined. Germline lookup yields CDR1 SGHNT and CDR2 YYREEE (reference sequence). J gave up 2 bases and V 3 bases, and 13 bases lay outside the gene matches. The length of the CDR3 is 17 residues. Profiling relied on immunoSEQ multiplex PCR, and the TCRdb table lists in-frame clones only, not all of them. Altogether hundreds of thousands of clones are present, about 90% being singletons, with the ten largest covering 3.9%. This entry comes from a study of Ad26.COV2.S vaccination and SARS-CoV-2 variants. Study-wide points: Spike-specific TCR breadth ran higher among vaccine recipients than placebo recipients. Post-vaccination breadth of spike-specific CD8+ and CD4+ T cell responses was reportedly substantial. Using TCR breadth and depth analyses may have led to underestimated total T cell responses.

The receptor was derived from a human donor who had recovered from COVID-19. V usage is TRBV5-4 and J usage is TRBJ1-2; 7 bases align to TRBD1. The sequenced sample was peripheral blood, obtained after recovery from COVID-19. The CDR3 DNA is TGTGCCAGCAGCTGGAGGGCTGGGGGGGACAGCAACTATGGCTACACCTTC. Amino acid sequence: CASSWRAGGDSNYGYTF.